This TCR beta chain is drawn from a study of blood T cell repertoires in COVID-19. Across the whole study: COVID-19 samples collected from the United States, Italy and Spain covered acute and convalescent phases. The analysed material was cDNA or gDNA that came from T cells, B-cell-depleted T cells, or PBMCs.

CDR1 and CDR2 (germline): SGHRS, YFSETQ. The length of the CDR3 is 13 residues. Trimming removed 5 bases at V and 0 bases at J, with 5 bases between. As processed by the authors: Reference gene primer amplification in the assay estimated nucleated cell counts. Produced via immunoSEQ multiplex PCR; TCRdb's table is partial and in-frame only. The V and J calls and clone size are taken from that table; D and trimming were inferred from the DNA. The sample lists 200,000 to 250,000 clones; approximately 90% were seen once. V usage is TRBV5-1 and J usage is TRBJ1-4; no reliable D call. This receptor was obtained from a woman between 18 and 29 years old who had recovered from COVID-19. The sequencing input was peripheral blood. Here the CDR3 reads CASRRATNEKLFF. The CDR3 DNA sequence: TGCGCCAGCAGACGGGCAACTAATGAAAAACTGTTTTTT.